This entry describes one TCR beta chain. This sample was taken from a study of blood T cell repertoires in COVID-19. Study summary: From the United States, Italy and Spain came samples of acute and convalescent COVID-19. T cells, B-cell-depleted T cells, or PBMCs provided the cDNA or gDNA that served as material.

Followed longitudinally, the Seattle patients had been enrolled during active infection. The ends were cut back, 6 bases at V and 5 bases at J, with 7 bases in the middle. The CDR3 spans 11 residues. CDR1 MGHRA and CDR2 YSYEKL come from the germline V gene. Original processing notes: Quantification of nucleated cells was approximated via reference gene primer amplification. The assay was immunoSEQ multiplex PCR, and TCRdb's table has in-frame clones only and misses some. From that table come the V and J calls and clone size; the DNA was used to work out D and trimming. Of approximately 300,000 clones in the sample, approximately 92% were seen once.

The clonotype was recovered from a woman in her 30s with COVID-19, enrolled during active disease. The sample taken for sequencing was peripheral blood. This chain links TRBV4-1 with TRBJ1-1; D remains ambiguous. CDR3 nucleotide sequence: TGCGCCAGCAGTGGCATGACTGAAGCTTTCTTT. It encodes CASSGMTEAFF.